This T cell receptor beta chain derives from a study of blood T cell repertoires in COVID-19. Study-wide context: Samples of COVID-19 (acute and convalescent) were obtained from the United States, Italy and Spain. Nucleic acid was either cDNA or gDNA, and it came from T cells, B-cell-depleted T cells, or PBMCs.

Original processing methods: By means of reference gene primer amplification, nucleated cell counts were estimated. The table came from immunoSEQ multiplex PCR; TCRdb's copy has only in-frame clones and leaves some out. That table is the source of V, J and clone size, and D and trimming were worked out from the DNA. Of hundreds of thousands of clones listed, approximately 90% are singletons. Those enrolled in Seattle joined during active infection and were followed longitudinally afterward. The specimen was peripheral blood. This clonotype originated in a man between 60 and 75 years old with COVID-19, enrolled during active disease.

CDR3 protein: CAWTSNTDTQYF. CDR3 DNA sequence: TGTGCCTGGACCTCTAACACAGATACGCAGTATTTT. V and J are TRBV30 and TRBJ2-3; no firm D call. The ends were cut back, 4 bases at V and 2 bases at J, with 7 bases in the middle. This CDR3 has 12 amino acids. The germline gives CDR1 GTSNPN, CDR2 SVGIG (reference sequence). The variable domain in full, with the rest retrieved from reference TRBV30 and TRBJ2-3, is SQTIHQWPATLVQPVGSPLSLECTVEGTSNPNLYWYRQAAGRGLQLLFYSVGIGQISSEVPQNLSASRPQDRQFILSSKKLLLSDSGFYLCAWTSNTDTQYFGPGTRLTVL.